The 24 T cell receptor beta chains reported below all come from one sample, sequenced in a study of OX40 agonist ivuxolimab in advanced cancers. Produced via immunoSEQ multiplex PCR; TCRdb's table is partial and in-frame only. The data show about 76,000 clones, about 91% seen once. Sequenced here: CD4+ or CD8+ T cells sorted from blood, sampled in a trial of the OX40 agonist ivuxolimab. Receptors originate from an adult with an advanced solid tumor such as melanoma, head and neck, liver or kidney cancer.

V gene TRBV2 combines with J gene TRBJ2-2; D is perhaps TRBD1 or TRBD2 (5 bases each). The V and J ends lost 8 bases and 6 bases respectively, with 16 bases between them. Germline V lookup: CDR1 SNHLY, CDR2 FYNNEI. The CDR3 is 14 amino acids. The CDR3 is CASFGTITPGELFF. As DNA, the CDR3 is TGTGCCAGCTTCGGGACCATTACCCCCGGGGAGCTGTTTTTT.

This clone was seen once. The chain carries TRBV18 and TRBJ1-2, with 7 bases identical to TRBD1. The CDR3 sequence is 14 residues long. The germline gives CDR1 KGHSH, CDR2 LQKENI. The J segment lost 5 bases and the V segment lost 8 bases, leaving 11 bases of the junction unmatched. This CDR3 reads CASAPGQIDYGYTF. The CDR3 DNA is TGTGCCAGCGCGCCGGGACAGATTGATTATGGCTACACCTTC.

The chain couples TRBV4-2 to TRBJ2-1; D is uncertain. V lost 7 bases to trimming and J lost 3 bases, with 16 bases between them. The CDR3 spans 15 residues. CDR1 and CDR2 (germline): LGHNA, YNFKEQ. CDR3 region: CASNDLSELYNEQFF. The CDR3 DNA sequence: TGTGCCAGCAACGACCTCAGCGAACTCTACAATGAGCAGTTCTTC.

The rearrangement links TRBV27 to TRBJ2-1, with 9 bases lining up with TRBD1. Unmatched junction bases numbered 8, after V lost 7 bases and J lost 10 bases. CDR3 size: 13 residues. The germline CDR1 and CDR2 sequences are MNHEY and SMNVEV (reference sequence). The CDR3 sequence is CASTGTGGGEQFF. The CDR3 region has the DNA TGTGCCAGCACCGGAACAGGGGGCGGCGAGCAGTTCTTC.

The chain carries TRBV27 and TRBJ2-7; TRBD1 is a possible D gene (6 bases). In germline, CDR1 is MNHEY, CDR2 SMNVEV (reference sequence). This CDR3 has 10 residues. Trimming removed 11 bases at V and 5 bases at J, with 10 bases between. The CDR3 loop is CADGDNEQYF. The CDR3, as DNA: TGTGCCGACGGGGACAACGAGCAGTACTTC.

V usage is TRBV28 and J usage is TRBJ1-1; no definite D call. Per the germline V gene, CDR1 is MDHEN and CDR2 is SYDVKM. CDR3 length: 11 residues. The V end was cut by 6 bases, the J end by 7 bases, with 9 bases between. The CDR3 nucleotides are TGTGCCAGCAGCATTACCTTTGAAGCTTTCTTT. It encodes CASSITFEAFF. The variable domain in full, completed from reference TRBV28 and TRBJ1-1, reads DVKVTQSSRYLVKRTGEKVFLECVQDMDHENMFWYRQDPGLGLRLIYFSYDVKMKEKGDIPEGYSVSREKKERFSLILESASTNQTSMYLCASSITFEAFFGQGTRLTVV.

The genes are TRBV4-2 and TRBJ1-1; D not certain. V lost 2 bases and J lost 8, with 12 bases in between. The CDR3 sequence is 13 residues long. The V gene's germline CDR1 is LGHNA and CDR2 YNFKEQ. The CDR3 region is CASSQPLDTEAFF. CDR3 in DNA: TGTGCCAGCAGCCAACCTCTAGATACCGAAGCTTTCTTT.

The chain uses TRBV11-1 and TRBJ2-7; D could derive from TRBD1 or TRBD2 (5 bases each). The CDR3 runs 14 residues. Trimming stripped 1 base from V and 2 bases from J, with 9 bases between. Germline loops: CDR1 SGHAT, CDR2 FQDESV (reference sequence). The CDR3 protein is CASSLVGGTYEQYF. The DNA of the CDR3 is TGTGCCAGCAGCTTAGTTGGGGGTACCTACGAGCAGTACTTC.

The chain joins TRBV7-6 to TRBJ2-2; D remains ambiguous. The germline V and J ends were trimmed by 0 bases and 7 bases, with 3 bases remaining between them. The CDR3 is 12 amino acids. Per germline, CDR1 SGHVS and CDR2 FNYEAQ. The DNA for the CDR3 is TGTGCCAGCAGCTTAGCTGGCGGGGAGCTGTTTTTT. Residues: CASSLAGGELFF.

The chain joins TRBV18 to TRBJ2-7; D unresolved. V lost 2 bases, J lost 0 bases, and 11 bases lay in between. CDR1 is KGHSH and CDR2 is LQKENI in the germline V gene. The CDR3 covers 15 residues. As DNA, the CDR3 is TGTGCCAGCTCACCAGACGGATTCTACTCCTACGAGCAGTACGTC. Its translation: CASSPDGFYSYEQYV.

Written as DNA, the CDR3 is TGTGCCAGCAGGGACACCCCGGAAACTGAAGCTTTCTTT. Protein product: CASRDTPETEAFF. The gene calls are TRBV6-5 and TRBJ1-1; D possibly corresponds to TRBD1 (5 bases). From germline, CDR1 is MNHEY and CDR2 SVGAGI. V was pared by 6 bases and J by 5 bases, with 13 bases between. The length of the CDR3 is 13 residues.

This clone showed up just once. This sequence joins TRBV30 and TRBJ1-3; a weak D match, TRBD1 (6 bases). Deletions cut 1 base from V and 2 bases from J, with 18 bases between. Germline CDR1 is GTSNPN and CDR2 is SVGIG (reference sequence). CDR3 size: 17 residues. CDR3 sequence (DNA): TGTGCCTGGAGTGCTCGACAGGAAACTTGGACTGGAAACACCATATATTTT. Translating gives CAWSARQETWTGNTIYF. The complete variable domain, with remaining parts taken from reference TRBV30 and TRBJ1-3, reads SQTIHQWPATLVQPVGSPLSLECTVEGTSNPNLYWYRQAAGRGLQLLFYSVGIGQISSEVPQNLSASRPQDRQFILSSKKLLLSDSGFYLCAWSARQETWTGNTIYFGEGSWLTVV.

The V call is TRBV30, the J call TRBJ2-4; D might be TRBD1 (7 bases). From germline, CDR1 is GTSNPN and CDR2 SVGIG (reference sequence). The V gene lost 4 bases and the J gene lost 4 bases, with 20 bases spanning the gap. CDR3 length: 16 residues. CDR3 bases: TGTGCCTGGACCTCGATCCGGGCAGGGGGGAAAAACATTCAGTACTTC. Residues: CAWTSIRAGGKNIQYF.

This chain connects TRBV29-1 to TRBJ2-1; D possibly corresponds to TRBD2 (5 bases). V lost 6 bases and J 8 bases, leaving 14 bases between the germline ends. CDR3 length equals 12 residues. Germline V gene lookup returns CDR1 SQVTM and CDR2 ANQGSEA. The CDR3 loop reads CSVGVLRDEQFF. The CDR3 DNA follows: TGCAGCGTCGGGGTGCTTCGGGATGAGCAGTTCTTC.

The rearrangement links TRBV5-1 to TRBJ1-4; D is undetermined. The V and J ends lost 2 bases and 1 base respectively, with 6 bases between them. Germline V gene lookup returns CDR1 SGHRS and CDR2 YFSETQ. The CDR3 has 14 residues. CDR3 loop: CASSLSGTNEKLFF. The CDR3 region has the DNA TGCGCCAGCAGCTTAAGTGGAACTAATGAAAAACTGTTTTTT.

CDR3 sequence (DNA): TGTGCCAGCTCACCACTAGCGGGGGAAGATACGCAGTATTTT. This translates into CASSPLAGEDTQYF. The chain joins TRBV18 to TRBJ2-3; 9 bases map to TRBD2. The junction had 1 base not matched to a gene; V was cut back by 1 base and J by 5 bases. The CDR3 contains 14 residues. Germline V lookup: CDR1 KGHSH, CDR2 LQKENI.

This clone showed up just a few times. This chain uses TRBV2 with TRBJ1-4; D may be TRBD1 (5 bases). This CDR3 spans 13 amino acids. V was shortened by 4 bases and J by 6 bases, with 9 bases between the two germline ends. CDR1 and CDR2 (germline): SNHLY, FYNNEI. The CDR3 region has the DNA TGTGCCAGCAGTGGGGGGACTGATGAAAAACTGTTTTTT. The encoded protein is CASSGGTDEKLFF.

V usage is TRBV2 and J usage is TRBJ1-6, with TRBD1 identical over 9 bases. The CDR3 consists of 17 residues. The ends lost 0 bases at V and 5 bases at J; junction bases unmatched: 5. Germline CDR1 and CDR2: SNHLY and FYNNEI. CDR3 sequence: CASSEAGTGWNNSPLHF. DNA for the CDR3: TGTGCCAGCAGTGAAGCGGGGACAGGGTGGAATAATTCACCCCTCCACTTT.

The rearrangement links TRBV10-3 to TRBJ2-2; 7 bases map to TRBD2. J was trimmed by 5 bases and V by 5 bases; bases with no gene match: 11. This CDR3 is 16 amino acids long. The germline CDR1 and CDR2 sequences are ENHRY and SYGVKD. DNA of the CDR3: TGTGCCATCAGTATGAGCGGGACGGGGAGAACCGGGGAGCTGTTTTTT. This codes for CAISMSGTGRTGELFF.

The V gene is TRBV30, the J gene TRBJ1-5, with a possible D match to TRBD1 (5 bases). CDR1 is GTSNPN and CDR2 is SVGIG in the germline V gene (reference sequence). Trimming took 3 bases from V and 11 from J, leaving 20 bases between them. The CDR3 is 14 amino acids. CDR3 DNA: TGTGCCTGGAGCGCTGGCAGGGAAAACTCAGCCCAGCATTTT. Amino acid sequence: CAWSAGRENSAQHF.

The chain carries TRBV6-5 and TRBJ1-2; 8 bases fit TRBD1. CDR1 MNHEY and CDR2 SVGAGI come from the germline V gene. There are 16 residues in the CDR3. After removal of 2 bases from V and 8 bases from J, the junction contained 13 bases not matched to a gene. The CDR3 reads CASSYRTGTINRGYTF. DNA for the CDR3: TGTGCCAGCAGTTACAGGACAGGGACAATCAATCGGGGCTACACCTTC.

The rearrangement uses TRBV10-3 and TRBJ2-5, with 13 bases fitting TRBD2. V shed 4 bases, J shed 0 bases, and the junction held 8 bases outside the gene matches. Germline values: CDR1 ENHRY, CDR2 SYGVKD. This CDR3 is built from 18 residues. The CDR3 sequence: CAISATSGGALYQETQYF. CDR3 in DNA: TGTGCCATCAGTGCCACTAGCGGGGGGGCCTTGTACCAAGAGACCCAGTACTTC.

The chain combines TRBV27 with TRBJ2-2; possible D gene TRBD1, 5 bases. Trimming pared 5 bases from V and 7 bases from J, leaving 11 bases between. CDR1 and CDR2 from the germline V gene are MNHEY and SMNVEV (reference sequence). The CDR3 extends over 13 amino acids. CDR3 loop: CASSPDSHGELFF. In nucleotides, the CDR3 is TGTGCCAGCAGTCCAGACAGCCACGGGGAGCTGTTTTTT.

The genes are TRBV5-1 and TRBJ2-5, with no clear D. This CDR3 is 11 amino acids long. V lost 4 bases and J lost 4, with 5 bases in between. CDR1 is SGHRS and CDR2 is YFSETQ in the germline V gene. Written as DNA, the CDR3 is TGCGCCAGCAGCCTGTCAGAGACCCAGTACTTC. As protein: CASSLSETQYF.